This entry lists 11 T cell receptor beta chains sequenced from one sample in a study of blood T cell repertoires in COVID-19. Produced via immunoSEQ multiplex PCR; TCRdb's table is partial and in-frame only. The sample records some 120,000 clones, roughly four fifths being singletons. The sequenced sample was PBMCs or T cells enriched from blood (not recorded which). Every receptor here comes from a man aged 25 to 40 who had recovered from COVID-19.

This clone was seen a single time. The chain carries TRBV29-1 and TRBJ2-6; D is perhaps TRBD1 (5 bases). The CDR3 totals 15 residues. Trimming removed 6 bases at V and 4 bases at J, with 16 bases between. Germline CDR1 reads SQVTM; CDR2 reads ANQGSEA. This CDR3 is CSVGSTGSGANVLTF. The CDR3 DNA reads as TGCAGCGTCGGTAGCACAGGTTCCGGGGCCAACGTCCTGACTTTC.

The chain combines TRBV5-1 with TRBJ1-1; maybe TRBD1 (5 bases). There are 14 residues in the CDR3. Looked up from germline, CDR1 is SGHRS and CDR2 is YFSETQ. V lost 0 bases and J lost 3, with 9 bases in between. Written as DNA, the CDR3 is TGCGCCAGCAGCTTGGGGCAGGGATACACTGAAGCTTTCTTT. Translating it yields CASSLGQGYTEAFF. Together with reference TRBV5-1 and TRBJ1-1, the CDR3 gives the full variable domain: KAGVTQTPRYLIKTRGQQVTLSCSPISGHRSVSWYQQTPGQGLQFLFEYFSETQRNKGNFPGRFSGRQFSNSRSEMNVSTLELGDSALYLCASSLGQGYTEAFFGQGTRLTVV.

This chain joins TRBV9 and TRBJ1-5; possible D gene TRBD1, 6 bases. The V end lost 0 bases, the J end lost 4 bases, and 11 bases lay between the germline ends. The CDR3 is made up of 15 amino acids. Germline V gene data show CDR1 as SGDLS and CDR2 as YYNGEE. CDR3 protein: CASSVGTALNQPQHF. For the CDR3, the DNA is TGTGCCAGCAGCGTAGGGACAGCGCTAAATCAGCCCCAGCATTTT. The whole variable domain, filled in from reference TRBV9 and TRBJ1-5, reads DSGVTQTPKHLITATGQRVTLRCSPRSGDLSVYWYQQSLDQGLQFLIQYYNGEERAKGNILERFSAQQFPDLHSELNLSSLELGDSALYFCASSVGTALNQPQHFGDGTRLSIL.

The rearrangement uses TRBV5-1 and TRBJ2-1; TRBD2 matches 8 bases. CDR3 length equals 15 residues. CDR1 and CDR2 from the germline V gene are SGHRS and YFSETQ. V trimming: 4 bases; J trimming: 1 base; junction bases outside the gene matches: 4. The CDR3 DNA reads as TGCGCCAGCAGCCCGGGGGGGCAATCCTACAATGAGCAGTTCTTC. This translates into CASSPGGQSYNEQFF.

This clone was counted between two and nine times. This chain uses TRBV15 with TRBJ1-1; weak D call: TRBD1 (5 bases). V was pared by 0 bases and J by 4 bases, with 9 bases between. This CDR3 is 14 amino acids long. Germline-derived CDR1 and CDR2 are LNHNV and YYDKDF (reference sequence). The CDR3 loop is CATSRDRQGTEAFF. CDR3 nucleotide sequence: TGTGCCACCAGCAGAGACAGGCAGGGCACTGAAGCTTTCTTT.

The CDR3 loop reads CASSLGTGDSYNSPLHF. CDR3 DNA sequence: TGCGCCAGCAGCTTAGGTACAGGGGATTCCTATAATTCACCCCTCCACTTT. The V call is TRBV5-1, the J call TRBJ1-6, with 7 bases aligning to TRBD1. Germline CDR1 SGHRS, CDR2 YFSETQ. CDR3 length: 17 residues. The V gene end was trimmed by 2 bases and the J gene end by 1 base; junction bases not matched to a gene: 6.

The gene calls are TRBV6-6 and TRBJ1-3; D not certain. V gave up 0 bases and J gave up 4 bases, with 7 bases separating them. Germline V lookup: CDR1 MNHNY, CDR2 SVGAGI (reference sequence). The CDR3 sequence is 14 residues long. The CDR3 is CASSYSELGNTIYF. The CDR3 DNA is TGTGCCAGCAGTTACTCGGAGCTCGGAAACACCATATATTTT.

The chain joins TRBV7-6 to TRBJ2-7; weak D call: TRBD1 (7 bases). Germline V gene data show CDR1 as SGHVS and CDR2 as FNYEAQ. The V gene lost 2 bases and the J gene lost 4 bases, with 15 bases spanning the gap. CDR3 length: 15 residues. CDR3: CASSLQGGLGYEQYF. CDR3 coding DNA: TGTGCCAGCAGCTTACAGGGGGGCCTGGGGTACGAGCAGTACTTC. Supplemented by reference TRBV7-6 and TRBJ2-7, the full variable domain reads GAGVSQSPRYKVTKRGQDVALRCDPISGHVSLYWYRQALGQGPEFLTYFNYEAQQDKSGLPNDRFSAERPEGSISTLTIQRTEQRDSAMYRCASSLQGGLGYEQYFGPGTRLTVT.

V and J are TRBV5-1 and TRBJ2-7; 8 bases match TRBD2. CDR1 is SGHRS and CDR2 is YFSETQ in the germline V gene. The CDR3 runs 14 residues. After removal of 0 bases from V and 5 bases from J, the junction contained 4 bases not matched to a gene. The CDR3 is CASSLGTSFDEQYF. The CDR3 nucleotides are TGCGCCAGCAGCTTGGGGACTAGCTTCGACGAGCAGTACTTC.

There are a few counts of this clone. V gene TRBV18 combines with J gene TRBJ2-1, with TRBD2 as a possible D gene (6 bases). Germline values: CDR1 KGHSH, CDR2 LQKENI. V lost 5 bases and J lost 3, with 17 bases in between. The CDR3 loop spans 16 amino acids. The CDR3 DNA reads as TGTGCCAGCTCAGCCGGGAGTCAGGGACTCTACAATGAGCAGTTCTTC. Translated, it gives CASSAGSQGLYNEQFF.

The CDR3: CASRQGAQETQYF. CDR3 coding DNA: TGTGCCAGCAGGCAGGGGGCCCAAGAGACCCAGTACTTC. The V and J genes are TRBV2 and TRBJ2-5, with 8 nucleotides matching TRBD1. With V trimmed by 6 bases and J by 1 base, 1 base remained unmatched. Germline assignment: CDR1 SNHLY and CDR2 FYNNEI. CDR3 size: 13 residues.